Sequencing of this T cell receptor beta chain was carried out in a study of blood T cell repertoires in COVID-19. Across the study: COVID-19 samples from acute and convalescent phases originated in the United States, Italy and Spain. Sample material is recorded as cDNA or gDNA derived from T cells, B-cell-depleted T cells, or PBMCs.

Study processing details: Quantification of nucleated cells was approximated via reference gene primer amplification. Produced via immunoSEQ multiplex PCR; TCRdb's table is partial and in-frame only. V and J calls plus clone size are reproduced from that table; the DNA served to infer D and trimming. This table holds some 31,000 clones, more than 85% found once. Germline V gene sequence: CDR1 SGHRS, CDR2 YFSETQ. J was trimmed by 0 bases and V by 4 bases; bases with no gene match: 2. CDR3 length: 15 amino acids. The clonotype originates from a human donor in a cohort sampled during active COVID-19. The donor label of this sample is uncertain. Sequencing used peripheral blood. The chain carries TRBV5-1 and TRBJ2-7; 12 bases agree with TRBD2. This CDR3 reads CASSGLAGNSYEQYF. The DNA for the CDR3 is TGCGCCAGCAGCGGACTAGCGGGAAACTCCTACGAGCAGTACTTC.